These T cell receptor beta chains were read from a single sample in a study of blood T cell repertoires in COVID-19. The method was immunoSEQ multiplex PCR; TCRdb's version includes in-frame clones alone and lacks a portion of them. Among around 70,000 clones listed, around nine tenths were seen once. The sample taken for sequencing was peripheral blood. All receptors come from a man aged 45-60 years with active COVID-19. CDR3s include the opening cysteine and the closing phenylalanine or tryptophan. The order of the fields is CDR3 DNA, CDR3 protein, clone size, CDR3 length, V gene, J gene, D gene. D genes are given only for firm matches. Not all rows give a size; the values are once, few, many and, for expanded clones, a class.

TGTGCCAGCAGCTTACGGAGTTCGGGGGGGCCCTACGAGCAGTACTTC,CASSLRSSGGPYEQYF,.,16,TRBV7-9,TRBJ2-7,TRBD2
TGTGCCAGCAGCTTGGGGCAGGGTGGCACCGGGGAGCTGTTTTTT,CASSLGQGGTGELFF,.,15,TRBV5-4,TRBJ2-2,.
TGTGCCAGCAGCTGGGACAGGGAAGTGGGGGACTACGAGCAGTACTTC,CASSWDREVGDYEQYF,.,16,TRBV5-5,TRBJ2-7,TRBD1
TGCGCCAGCAGCTTAGACAGGGGTAACATTCAGTACTTC,CASSLDRGNIQYF,.,13,TRBV5-1,TRBJ2-4,TRBD1
TGTGCCAGCAGTATACAGGGGGCTGGAGAGCAGTACTTC,CASSIQGAGEQYF,.,13,TRBV6-2/TRBV6-3,TRBJ2-7,TRBD1
TGTGCCAGCAGTTCCCCCGGCCCACAGGGGTTCTATGGCTACACCTTC,CASSSPGPQGFYGYTF,once,16,TRBV27,TRBJ1-2,TRBD1
TGTGCCAGCAGTTACTCGGCAGCGGGCCCCTATGGCTACACCTTC,CASSYSAAGPYGYTF,.,15,TRBV6-5,TRBJ1-2,.
TGTGCCAGCAGCATGGGGGGTAACGGGGAGCTGTTTTTT,CASSMGGNGELFF,.,13,TRBV28,TRBJ2-2,.
TGCAGCGTGGGGACTAGCGGGAGTGGGAATGAGCAGTTCTTC,CSVGTSGSGNEQFF,.,14,TRBV29-1,TRBJ2-1,TRBD2
TGTGCCAGCAGCTTGGACGCGGGAGGGTTATACGAGCAGTACTTC,CASSLDAGGLYEQYF,.,15,TRBV5-8,TRBJ2-7,TRBD2
TGTGCCACCAGTGACACGGGGTTCTCTGGAAACACCATATATTTT,CATSDTGFSGNTIYF,few,15,TRBV24-1,TRBJ1-3,.
TGCGCCAGCAGCCCAGGGCAGGGAGGTGAAAAACTGTTTTTT,CASSPGQGGEKLFF,many,14,TRBV5-1,TRBJ1-4,.
TGCGCCAGCAGCCAGGGGACAGGGTGGACTGAAGCTTTCTTT,CASSQGTGWTEAFF,.,14,TRBV4-1,TRBJ1-1,TRBD1
TGTGCCAGCCGCCCACCCGGGACAGGGAGGACTGAAGCTTTCTTT,CASRPPGTGRTEAFF,once,15,TRBV28,TRBJ1-1,TRBD1
TGTGCCAGCAGTCGGTCCTTCGGGGAGCAGTTCTTC,CASSRSFGEQFF,.,12,TRBV12-3/TRBV12-4,TRBJ2-1,.
TGTGCCAGCAGCCGAGGACTAGCGGGATACGGGGAGACCCAGTACTTC,CASSRGLAGYGETQYF,.,16,TRBV28,TRBJ2-5,TRBD2
TGCGCCAGCAGCCATTCTACAGGGGTGAATCCCCACTTT,CASSHSTGVNPHF,.,13,TRBV4-3,TRBJ1-6,TRBD1
TGTGCCAGCAGCTTGCCAGGACTCACTAACTATGGCTACACCTTC,CASSLPGLTNYGYTF,.,15,TRBV7-2,TRBJ1-2,.
TGTGCCAGCAGCTTGGAAGGGAGCTGGGGCACCGGGGAGCTGTTTTTT,CASSLEGSWGTGELFF,once,16,TRBV5-4,TRBJ2-2,.
TGTGCCATCAGGCCCGCGGAAAGTGGGGCCAACGTCCTGACTTTC,CAIRPAESGANVLTF,.,15,TRBV10-3,TRBJ2-6,.
TGTGCCAGCAGCGTAGCTCTCGGGAGTTGGGATGGCTACACCTTC,CASSVALGSWDGYTF,.,15,TRBV9,TRBJ1-2,.
TGTGCCAGTACCAGGGGGACCGGGGAGCTGTTTTTT,CASTRGTGELFF,.,12,TRBV5-4,TRBJ2-2,TRBD1
TGTGCCACCAGCAGGGGGGCAGCCACTGGGACTAGCGGGAGACTAGGGGAGCAGTACTTC,CATSRGAATGTSGRLGEQYF,.,20,TRBV15,TRBJ2-7,TRBD2
TGTGCCAGCAGTACCCCCCACACGACAGGCCTCGAGCAGTACTTC,CASSTPHTTGLEQYF,.,15,TRBV6-2/TRBV6-3,TRBJ2-7,.
TGTGCCAGCAGTGAGCTAGCGGGAGTGTCCTACAATGAGCAGTTCTTC,CASSELAGVSYNEQFF,.,16,TRBV6-4,TRBJ2-1,TRBD2
TGTGCCAGCACCAAAACAGCCATGGGGGAGCTGTTTTTT,CASTKTAMGELFF,few,13,TRBV12-3/TRBV12-4,TRBJ2-2,.
TGTGCCAGCAGTTTCGGGAGTGTTGCGCAGTATTTT,CASSFGSVAQYF,.,12,TRBV27,TRBJ2-3,.
TGTGCCACCAGCAGCGGTTATGCGATATCTTCCAATGAGCAGTTCTTC,CATSSGYAISSNEQFF,.,16,TRBV15,TRBJ2-1,.
TGTGCCAGCAGTCTCAGGGCGGGGGGCACTGAAGCTTTCTTT,CASSLRAGGTEAFF,.,14,TRBV6-5,TRBJ1-1,.
TGTGCCAGCAGCGTCATTACTACCGGGGAGCTGTTTTTT,CASSVITTGELFF,.,13,TRBV9,TRBJ2-2,.
TGCGCCAGCAGCCAAGAGGGCGGACTCTACAATGAGCAGTTCTTC,CASSQEGGLYNEQFF,.,15,TRBV4-3,TRBJ2-1,.
TGTGCCAGCAGTTTACCTTTAGCGGGGGTAGCTGAGCAGTTCTTC,CASSLPLAGVAEQFF,.,15,TRBV28,TRBJ2-1,TRBD2
TGTGCCAGTAGCCCGGGACAGAGAGGGACCCAGCATTTT,CASSPGQRGTQHF,.,13,TRBV19,TRBJ1-5,TRBD1
TGTGCCAGCAGTGGACTAGCGGGAGGGTTTGACAATGAGCAGTTCTTC,CASSGLAGGFDNEQFF,.,16,TRBV27,TRBJ2-1,TRBD2
TGTGCCAGTAGTATTGACAGGGGGTCCAATCAGCCCCAGCATTTT,CASSIDRGSNQPQHF,.,15,TRBV19,TRBJ1-5,TRBD1
TGTGCCAGCAGCTTAGACGACTACCGAACCTCCTACGAGCAGTACTTC,CASSLDDYRTSYEQYF,.,16,TRBV7-8,TRBJ2-7,.
TGTGCCAGCAGCTTGAGAGGACAGCCGAACACTGAAGCTTTCTTT,CASSLRGQPNTEAFF,.,15,TRBV7-8,TRBJ1-1,.
TGTGCCAGCAGCGAAGTAGCGGGAGGGTCCGAGCAGTACTTC,CASSEVAGGSEQYF,once,14,TRBV7-2,TRBJ2-7,TRBD2
TGTGCCAGCAGCGTAGTAGGCCAAAGCGCTGAAGCTTTCTTT,CASSVVGQSAEAFF,.,14,TRBV9,TRBJ1-1,.
TGTGCCAGTAGTATTGACCGAGCCGGAACAGGCTATGGCTACACCTTC,CASSIDRAGTGYGYTF,.,16,TRBV19,TRBJ1-2,.